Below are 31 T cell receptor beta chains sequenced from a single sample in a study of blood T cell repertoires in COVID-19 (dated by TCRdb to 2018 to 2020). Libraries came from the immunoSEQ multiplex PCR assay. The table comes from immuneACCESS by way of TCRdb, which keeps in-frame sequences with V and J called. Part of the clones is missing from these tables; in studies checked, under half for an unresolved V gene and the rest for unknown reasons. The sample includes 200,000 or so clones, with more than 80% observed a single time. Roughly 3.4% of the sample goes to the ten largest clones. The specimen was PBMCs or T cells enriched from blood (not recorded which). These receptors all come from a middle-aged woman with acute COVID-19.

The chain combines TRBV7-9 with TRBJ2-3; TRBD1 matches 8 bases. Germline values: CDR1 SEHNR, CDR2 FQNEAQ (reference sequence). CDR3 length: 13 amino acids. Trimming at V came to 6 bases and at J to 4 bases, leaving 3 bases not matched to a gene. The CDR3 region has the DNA TGTGCCAGCAGACCGGACAGGGCAGATACGCAGTATTTT. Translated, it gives CASRPDRADTQYF.

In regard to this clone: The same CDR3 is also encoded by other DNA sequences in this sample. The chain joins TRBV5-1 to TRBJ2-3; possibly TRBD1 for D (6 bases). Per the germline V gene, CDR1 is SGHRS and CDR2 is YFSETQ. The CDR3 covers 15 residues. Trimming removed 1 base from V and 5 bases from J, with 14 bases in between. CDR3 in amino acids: CASSLRGTQGDTQYF. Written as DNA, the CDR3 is TGCGCCAGCAGCTTGAGAGGGACACAGGGAGATACGCAGTATTTT.

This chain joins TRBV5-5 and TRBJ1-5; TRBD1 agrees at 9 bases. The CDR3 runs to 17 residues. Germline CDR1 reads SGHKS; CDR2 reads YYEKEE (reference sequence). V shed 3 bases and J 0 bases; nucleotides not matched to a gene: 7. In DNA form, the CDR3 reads TGTGCCAGCAGCTCCACAGGGGGCGGGTATAGCAATCAGCCCCAGCATTTT. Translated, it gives CASSSTGGGYSNQPQHF. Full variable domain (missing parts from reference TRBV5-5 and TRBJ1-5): DAGVTQSPTHLIKTRGQQVTLRCSPISGHKSVSWYQQVLGQGPQFIFQYYEKEERGRGNFPDRFSARQFPNYSSELNVNALLLGDSALYLCASSSTGGGYSNQPQHFGDGTRLSIL.

The DNA for the CDR3 is TGTGCCAGCAGCCGGACTAGCGGGGGGGTTCATGAGCAGTTCTTC. Protein product: CASSRTSGGVHEQFF. The chain carries TRBV7-8 and TRBJ2-1; 15 bases align to TRBD2. CDR1 is SGHVS and CDR2 is FQNEAQ in the germline V gene. The CDR3 spans 15 residues. V was pared by 5 bases and J by 8 bases, with 4 bases of the junction left unmatched.

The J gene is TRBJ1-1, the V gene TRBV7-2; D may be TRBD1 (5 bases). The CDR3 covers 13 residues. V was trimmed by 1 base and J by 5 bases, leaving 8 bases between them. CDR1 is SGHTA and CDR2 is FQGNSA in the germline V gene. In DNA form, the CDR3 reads TGTGCCAGCAGCTTAGGGGGGGATACTGAAGCTTTCTTT. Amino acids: CASSLGGDTEAFF.

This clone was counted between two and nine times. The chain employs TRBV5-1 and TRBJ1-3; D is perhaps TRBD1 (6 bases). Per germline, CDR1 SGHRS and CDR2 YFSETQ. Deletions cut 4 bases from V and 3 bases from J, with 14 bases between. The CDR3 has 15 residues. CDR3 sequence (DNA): TGCGCCAGCAGCCAGGACAGCGGGGGTGGAAACACCATATATTTT. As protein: CASSQDSGGGNTIYF.

The CDR3 DNA is TGTGCCAGCAGCGTAGTCCGGGTGAACACTGAAGCTTTCTTT. It yields the protein CASSVVRVNTEAFF. The chain is built from TRBV9 and TRBJ1-1; no definite D call. This CDR3 spans 14 amino acids. The V end was cut by 0 bases, the J end by 0 bases, with 6 bases between. Germline CDR1 SGDLS, CDR2 YYNGEE.

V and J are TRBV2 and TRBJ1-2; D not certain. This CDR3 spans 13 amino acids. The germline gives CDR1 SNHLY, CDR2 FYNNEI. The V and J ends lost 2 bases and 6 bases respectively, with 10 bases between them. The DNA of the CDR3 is TGTGCCAGCAGTGAATGGGAGGCGAATGGCTACACCTTC. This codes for CASSEWEANGYTF.

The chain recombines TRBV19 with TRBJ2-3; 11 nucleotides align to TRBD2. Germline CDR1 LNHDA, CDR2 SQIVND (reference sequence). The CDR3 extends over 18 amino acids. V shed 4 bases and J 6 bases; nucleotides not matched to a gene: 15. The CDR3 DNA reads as TGTGCCAGTAGTACAGAACCGGGACTAGCGGAAACTTGGGATACGCAGTATTTT. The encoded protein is CASSTEPGLAETWDTQYF.

This CDR3 reads CASSWGANTGELFF. The CDR3, as DNA: TGTGCCAGCAGCTGGGGGGCGAACACCGGGGAGCTGTTTTTT. The chain uses TRBV6-2 or TRBV6-3 and TRBJ2-2; tentative D call: TRBD2 (6 bases). Germline V gives CDR1 MNHEY, CDR2 SVGEGT. The V gene lost 6 bases and the J gene lost 0 bases, with 8 bases spanning the gap. The CDR3 loop spans 14 amino acids.

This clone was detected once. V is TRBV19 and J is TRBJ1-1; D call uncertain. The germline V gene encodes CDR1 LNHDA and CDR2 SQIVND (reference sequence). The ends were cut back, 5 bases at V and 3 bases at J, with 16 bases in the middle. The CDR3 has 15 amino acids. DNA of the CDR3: TGTGCCAGTAGTTCAATCATATGGTCGGACACTGAAGCTTTCTTT. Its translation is CASSSIIWSDTEAFF.

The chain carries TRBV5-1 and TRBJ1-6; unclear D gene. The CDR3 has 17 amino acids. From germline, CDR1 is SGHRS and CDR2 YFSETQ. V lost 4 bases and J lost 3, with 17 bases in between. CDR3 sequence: CASSPRSWPNYNSPLHF. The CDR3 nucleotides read TGCGCCAGCAGCCCCCGTTCGTGGCCAAACTATAATTCACCCCTCCACTTT.

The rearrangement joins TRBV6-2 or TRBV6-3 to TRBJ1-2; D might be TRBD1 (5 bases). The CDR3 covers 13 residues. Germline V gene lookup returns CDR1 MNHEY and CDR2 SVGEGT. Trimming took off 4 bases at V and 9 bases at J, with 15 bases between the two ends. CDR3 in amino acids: CASSLIGEGSYTF. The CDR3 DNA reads TGTGCCAGCAGTTTGATCGGGGAGGGGAGCTACACCTTC.

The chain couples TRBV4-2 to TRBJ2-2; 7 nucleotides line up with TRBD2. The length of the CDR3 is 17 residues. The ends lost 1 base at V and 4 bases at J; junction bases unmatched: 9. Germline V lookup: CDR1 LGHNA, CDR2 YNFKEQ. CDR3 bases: TGTGCCAGCAGCCAAGTCGTACAGCGGGGTGCCACCGGGGAGCTGTTTTTT. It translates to CASSQVVQRGATGELFF.

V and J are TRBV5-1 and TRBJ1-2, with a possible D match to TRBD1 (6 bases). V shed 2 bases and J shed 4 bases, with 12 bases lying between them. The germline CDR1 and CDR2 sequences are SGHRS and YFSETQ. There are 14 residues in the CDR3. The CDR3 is CASSFEGVSYGYTF. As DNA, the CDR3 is TGCGCCAGCAGCTTTGAGGGGGTATCCTATGGCTACACCTTC.

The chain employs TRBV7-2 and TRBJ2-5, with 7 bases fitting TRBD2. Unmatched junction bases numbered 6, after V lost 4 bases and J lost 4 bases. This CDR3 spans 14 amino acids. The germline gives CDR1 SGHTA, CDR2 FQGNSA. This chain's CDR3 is CASSSLAAVETQYF. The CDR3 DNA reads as TGTGCCAGCAGCTCCCTAGCGGCGGTAGAGACCCAGTACTTC.

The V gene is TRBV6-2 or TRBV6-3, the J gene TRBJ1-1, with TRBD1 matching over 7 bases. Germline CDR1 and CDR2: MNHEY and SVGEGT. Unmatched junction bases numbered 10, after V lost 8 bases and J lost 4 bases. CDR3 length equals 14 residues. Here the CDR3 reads CASCRQGGGTEAFF. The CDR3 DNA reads TGTGCCAGCTGCCGTCAAGGGGGCGGCACTGAAGCTTTCTTT.

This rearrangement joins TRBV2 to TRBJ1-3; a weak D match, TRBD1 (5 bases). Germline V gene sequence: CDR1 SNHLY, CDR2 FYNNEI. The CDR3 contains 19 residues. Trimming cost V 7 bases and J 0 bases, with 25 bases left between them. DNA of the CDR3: TGTGCCAGCATCCTATCAAAGAGCGGGGGAACCAACTCTGGAAACACCATATATTTT. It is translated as CASILSKSGGTNSGNTIYF.

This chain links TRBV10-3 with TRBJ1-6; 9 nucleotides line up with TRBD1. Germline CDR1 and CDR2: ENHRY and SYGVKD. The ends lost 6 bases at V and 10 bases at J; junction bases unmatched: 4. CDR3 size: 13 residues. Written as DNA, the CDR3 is TGTGCCATCAGGGGACAGGGAGACTCACCCCTCCACTTT. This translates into CAIRGQGDSPLHF.

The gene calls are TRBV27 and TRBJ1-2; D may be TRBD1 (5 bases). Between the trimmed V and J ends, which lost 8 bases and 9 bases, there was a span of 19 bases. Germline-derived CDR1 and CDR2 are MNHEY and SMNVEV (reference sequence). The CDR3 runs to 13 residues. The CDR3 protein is CASRLQVSDSYTF. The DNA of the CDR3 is TGTGCCAGCCGATTACAGGTCTCCGATAGCTACACCTTC.

DNA of the CDR3: TGTGCCAGCAGCGACACCAATGGACAGGGTGGGGAAAAACTGTTTTTT. This encodes CASSDTNGQGGEKLFF. The chain carries TRBV2 and TRBJ1-4; 8 bases align to TRBD1. Looked up from germline, CDR1 is SNHLY and CDR2 is FYNNEI. Trimming removed 6 bases from V and 8 bases from J; junction bases left unmatched: 14. The CDR3 length is 16 residues.

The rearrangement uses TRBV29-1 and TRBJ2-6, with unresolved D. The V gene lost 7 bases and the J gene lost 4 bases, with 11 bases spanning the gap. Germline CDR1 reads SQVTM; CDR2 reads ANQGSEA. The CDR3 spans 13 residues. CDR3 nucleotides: TGCAGCGCCCTAAGCCCGGGGGCCAACGTCCTGACTTTC. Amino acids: CSALSPGANVLTF.

CDR3 nucleotide sequence: TGTGCCAGCAGCGGACTAGGGAACACCGGGGAGCTGTTTTTT. This codes for CASSGLGNTGELFF. The chain has TRBV9 and TRBJ2-2; possible D gene TRBD2, 6 bases. This CDR3 contains 14 residues. Per the germline V gene, CDR1 is SGDLS and CDR2 is YYNGEE. Trimming stripped 3 bases from V and 1 base from J, with 7 bases between. Full variable domain (remainder filled in from reference TRBV9 and TRBJ2-2): DSGVTQTPKHLITATGQRVTLRCSPRSGDLSVYWYQQSLDQGLQFLIQYYNGEERAKGNILERFSAQQFPDLHSELNLSSLELGDSALYFCASSGLGNTGELFFGEGSRLTVL.

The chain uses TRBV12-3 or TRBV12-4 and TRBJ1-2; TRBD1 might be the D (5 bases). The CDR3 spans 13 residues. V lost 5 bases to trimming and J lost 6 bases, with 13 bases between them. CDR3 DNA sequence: TGTGCCAGCAGTCCGCCTGGGGCGCATGGCTACACCTTC. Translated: CASSPPGAHGYTF.

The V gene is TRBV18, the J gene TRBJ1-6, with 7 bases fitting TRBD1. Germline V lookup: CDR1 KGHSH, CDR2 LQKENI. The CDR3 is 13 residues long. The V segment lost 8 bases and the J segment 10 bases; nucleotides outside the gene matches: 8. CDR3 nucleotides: TGTGCCAGCCAAACTACAGGGGACTCACCCCTCCACTTT. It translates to CASQTTGDSPLHF.

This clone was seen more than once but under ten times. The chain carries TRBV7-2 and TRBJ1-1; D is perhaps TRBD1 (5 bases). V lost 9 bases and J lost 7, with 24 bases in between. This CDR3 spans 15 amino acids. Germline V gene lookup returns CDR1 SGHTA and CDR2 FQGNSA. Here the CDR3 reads CASRLGGKGNSEAFF. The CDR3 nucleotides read TGTGCCAGTCGCTTGGGGGGAAAGGGCAATAGTGAAGCTTTCTTT. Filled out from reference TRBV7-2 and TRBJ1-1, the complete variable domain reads GAGVSQSPSNKVTEKGKDVELRCDPISGHTALYWYRQSLGQGLEFLIYFQGNSAPDKSGLPSDRFSAERTGGSVSTLTIQRTQQEDSAVYLCASRLGGKGNSEAFFGQGTRLTVV.

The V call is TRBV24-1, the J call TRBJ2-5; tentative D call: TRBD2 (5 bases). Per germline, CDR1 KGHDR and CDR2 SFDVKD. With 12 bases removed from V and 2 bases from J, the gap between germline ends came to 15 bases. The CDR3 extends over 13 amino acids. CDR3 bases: TGTGCCGCAGCCGGAGGCGGGCAAGAGACCCAGTACTTC. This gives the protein CAAAGGGQETQYF.

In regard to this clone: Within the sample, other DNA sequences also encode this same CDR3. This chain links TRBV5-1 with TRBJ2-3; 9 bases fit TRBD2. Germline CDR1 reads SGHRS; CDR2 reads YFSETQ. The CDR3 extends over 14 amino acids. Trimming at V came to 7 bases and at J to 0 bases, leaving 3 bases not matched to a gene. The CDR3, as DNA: TGCGCCAGCCGACTAGCGGTAAGCACAGATACGCAGTATTTT. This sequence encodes CASRLAVSTDTQYF. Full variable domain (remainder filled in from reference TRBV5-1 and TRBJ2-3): KAGVTQTPRYLIKTRGQQVTLSCSPISGHRSVSWYQQTPGQGLQFLFEYFSETQRNKGNFPGRFSGRQFSNSRSEMNVSTLELGDSALYLCASRLAVSTDTQYFGPGTRLTVL.

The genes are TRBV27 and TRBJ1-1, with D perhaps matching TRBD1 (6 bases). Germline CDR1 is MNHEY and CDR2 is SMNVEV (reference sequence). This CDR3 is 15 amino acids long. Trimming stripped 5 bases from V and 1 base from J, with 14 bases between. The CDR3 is CASSPRQATNTEAFF. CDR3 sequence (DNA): TGTGCCAGCAGTCCCAGACAGGCGACGAACACTGAAGCTTTCTTT.

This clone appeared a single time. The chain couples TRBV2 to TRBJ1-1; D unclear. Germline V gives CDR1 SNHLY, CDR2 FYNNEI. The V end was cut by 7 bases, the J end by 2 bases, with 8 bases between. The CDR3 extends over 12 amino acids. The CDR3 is CASNRQNTEAFF. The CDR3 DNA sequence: TGTGCCAGCAACCGACAAAACACTGAAGCTTTCTTT.

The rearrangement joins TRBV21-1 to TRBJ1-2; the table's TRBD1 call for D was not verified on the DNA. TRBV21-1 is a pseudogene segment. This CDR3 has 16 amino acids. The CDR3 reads CASSPPGDRSNYGYTF. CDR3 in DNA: TGTGCCAGCAGCCCCCCAGGGGACAGGAGTAACTATGGCTACACCTTC.